Reported below is one T cell receptor beta chain. This sample was taken from a study of blood T cell repertoires in COVID-19. Clones were sequenced by immunoSEQ multiplex PCR, and TCRdb holds only the in-frame ones, with some missing. The profile shows some 180,000 clones, more than 75% of them singletons. The germline CDR1 and CDR2 sequences are SGHRS and YFSETQ. This CDR3 is 15 amino acids long. With 7 bases clipped from V and 1 base from J, the junction kept 7 bases outside the gene matches. The receptor was isolated from a man aged 60 to 69 who had been exposed to COVID-19. Sequencing was performed on PBMCs or T cells enriched from blood (not recorded which). The chain has TRBV5-1 and TRBJ2-2; 7 nucleotides agree with TRBD1. CDR3 amino acids: CASGKRQGNTGELFF. The CDR3 DNA is TGCGCCAGCGGGAAACGACAGGGGAACACCGGGGAGCTGTTTTTT.